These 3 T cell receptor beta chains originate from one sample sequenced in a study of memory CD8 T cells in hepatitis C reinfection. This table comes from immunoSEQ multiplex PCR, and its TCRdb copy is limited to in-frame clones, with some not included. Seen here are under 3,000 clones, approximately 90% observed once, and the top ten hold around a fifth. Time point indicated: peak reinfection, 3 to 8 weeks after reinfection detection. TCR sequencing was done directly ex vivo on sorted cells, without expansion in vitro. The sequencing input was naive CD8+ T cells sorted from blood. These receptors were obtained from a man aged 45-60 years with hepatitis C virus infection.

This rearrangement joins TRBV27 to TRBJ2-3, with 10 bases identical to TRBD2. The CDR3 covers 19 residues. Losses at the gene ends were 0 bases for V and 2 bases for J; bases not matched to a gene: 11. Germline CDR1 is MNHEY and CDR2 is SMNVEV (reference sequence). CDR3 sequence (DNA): TGTGCCAGCAGTTTATCCCTTAGCGGGAGGCTCTACGACACAGATACGCAGTATTTT. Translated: CASSLSLSGRLYDTDTQYF.

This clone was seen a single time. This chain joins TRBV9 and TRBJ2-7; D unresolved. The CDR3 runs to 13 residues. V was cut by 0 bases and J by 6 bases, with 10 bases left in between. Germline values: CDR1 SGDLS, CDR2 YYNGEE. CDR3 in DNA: TGTGCCAGCAGCGTAGATGCGGTTCGCGAGCAGTACTTC. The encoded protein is CASSVDAVREQYF.

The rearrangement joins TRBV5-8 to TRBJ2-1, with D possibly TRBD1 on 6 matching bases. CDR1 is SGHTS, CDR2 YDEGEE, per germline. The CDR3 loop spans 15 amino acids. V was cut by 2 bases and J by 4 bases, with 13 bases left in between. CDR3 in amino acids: CASSLTGLKYNEQFF. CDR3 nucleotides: TGTGCCAGCAGCTTAACAGGGTTAAAATACAATGAGCAGTTCTTC.